This T cell receptor beta chain was retrieved from a study of ipilimumab plus nivolumab after autologous stem cell transplantation. V lost 4 bases and J lost 4; bases outside the gene matches: 4. Germline V gives CDR1 SEHNR, CDR2 FQNEAQ (reference sequence). The CDR3 consists of 15 residues. Here immunoSEQ multiplex PCR was the method, and the copy in TCRdb shows in-frame clones only, minus some. This sample yields roughly 45,000 clones, of which around nine tenths are seen a single time; approximately 0.82% belongs to the top ten. This clone showed up just a few times. Sequencing used PBMCs, obtained in a trial of ipilimumab plus nivolumab as post-transplant consolidation. The receptor comes from a male donor with multiple myeloma. The chain employs TRBV7-9 and TRBJ1-6; 7 positions agree with TRBD1. The CDR3 protein is CASSSRDSYNSPLHF. The CDR3 DNA follows: TGTGCCAGCAGCTCCCGGGACAGTTATAATTCACCCCTCCACTTT.